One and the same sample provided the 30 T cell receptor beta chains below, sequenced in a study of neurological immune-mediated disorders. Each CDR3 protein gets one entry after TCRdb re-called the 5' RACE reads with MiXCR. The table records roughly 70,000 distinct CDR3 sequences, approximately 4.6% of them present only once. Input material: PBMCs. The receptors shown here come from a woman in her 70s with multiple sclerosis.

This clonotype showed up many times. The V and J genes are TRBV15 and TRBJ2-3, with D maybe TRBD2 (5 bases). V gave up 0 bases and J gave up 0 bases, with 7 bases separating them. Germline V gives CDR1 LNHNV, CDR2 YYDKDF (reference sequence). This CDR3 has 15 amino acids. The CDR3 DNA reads TGTGCCACCAGCAGAGATGGCGGGAGCACAGATACGCAGTATTTT. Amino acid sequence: CATSRDGGSTDTQYF.

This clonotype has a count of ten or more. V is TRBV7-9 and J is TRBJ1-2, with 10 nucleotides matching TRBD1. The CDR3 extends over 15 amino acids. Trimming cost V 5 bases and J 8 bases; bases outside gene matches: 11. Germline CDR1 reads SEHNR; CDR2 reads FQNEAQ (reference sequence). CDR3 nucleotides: TGTGCCAGCAGCGCCGGGACAGGGGTCTCGCAGGGCTACACCTTC. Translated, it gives CASSAGTGVSQGYTF.

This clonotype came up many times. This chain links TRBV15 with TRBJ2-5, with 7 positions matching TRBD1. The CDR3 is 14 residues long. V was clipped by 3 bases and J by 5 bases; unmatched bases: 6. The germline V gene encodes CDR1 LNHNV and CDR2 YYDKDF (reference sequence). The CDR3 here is CATSRVDRVETQYF. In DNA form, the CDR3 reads TGTGCCACCAGCAGGGTTGACAGGGTGGAGACCCAGTACTTC.

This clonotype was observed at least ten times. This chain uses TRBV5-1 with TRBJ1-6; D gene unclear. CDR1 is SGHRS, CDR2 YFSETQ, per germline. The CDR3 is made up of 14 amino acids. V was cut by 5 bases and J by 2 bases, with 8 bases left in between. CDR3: CASRGTAYNSPLHF. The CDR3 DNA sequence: TGCGCCAGCAGAGGAACAGCCTATAATTCACCCCTCCACTTT.

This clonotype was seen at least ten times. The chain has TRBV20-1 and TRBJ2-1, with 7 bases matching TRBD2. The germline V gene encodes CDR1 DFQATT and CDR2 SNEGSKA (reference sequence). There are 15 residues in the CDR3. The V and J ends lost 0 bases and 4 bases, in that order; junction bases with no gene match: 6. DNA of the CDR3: TGCAGTGCTAGAGAGGTTAGCGGGTTGTACAATGAGCAGTTCTTC. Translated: CSAREVSGLYNEQFF.

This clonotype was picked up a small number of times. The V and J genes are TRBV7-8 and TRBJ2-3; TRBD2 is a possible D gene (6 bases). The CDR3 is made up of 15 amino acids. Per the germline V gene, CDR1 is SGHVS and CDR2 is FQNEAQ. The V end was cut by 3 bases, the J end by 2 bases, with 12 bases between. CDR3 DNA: TGTGCCAGCAGCTTGAAGGACTACCCCACAGATACGCAGTATTTT. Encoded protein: CASSLKDYPTDTQYF.

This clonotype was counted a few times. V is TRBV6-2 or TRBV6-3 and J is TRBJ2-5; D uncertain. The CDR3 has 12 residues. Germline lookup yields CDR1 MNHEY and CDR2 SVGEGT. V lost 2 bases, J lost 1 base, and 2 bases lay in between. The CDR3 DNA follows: TGTGCCAGCAGTTACGGCCAAGAGACCCAGTACTTC. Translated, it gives CASSYGQETQYF.

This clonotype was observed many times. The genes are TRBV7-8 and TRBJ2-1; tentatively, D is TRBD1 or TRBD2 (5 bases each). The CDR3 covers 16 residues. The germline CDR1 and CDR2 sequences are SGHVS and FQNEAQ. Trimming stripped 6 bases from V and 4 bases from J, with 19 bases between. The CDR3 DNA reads TGTGCCAGCAGTTTCGTGGGGGAGCGACTTTACAATGAGCAGTTCTTC. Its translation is CASSFVGERLYNEQFF.

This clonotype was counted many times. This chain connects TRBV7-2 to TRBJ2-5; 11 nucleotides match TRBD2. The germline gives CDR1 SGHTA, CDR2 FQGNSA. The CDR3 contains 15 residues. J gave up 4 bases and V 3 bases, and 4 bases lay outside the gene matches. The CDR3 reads CASSFSGRAVETQYF. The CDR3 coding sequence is TGTGCCAGCAGCTTTAGCGGGAGGGCCGTAGAGACCCAGTACTTC.

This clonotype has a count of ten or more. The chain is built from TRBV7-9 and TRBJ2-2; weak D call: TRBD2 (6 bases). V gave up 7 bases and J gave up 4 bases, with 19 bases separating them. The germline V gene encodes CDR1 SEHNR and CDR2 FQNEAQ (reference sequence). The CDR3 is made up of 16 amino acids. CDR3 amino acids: CASNPKTGGFTGELFF. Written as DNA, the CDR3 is TGTGCCAGCAACCCGAAAACAGGAGGGTTCACCGGGGAGCTGTTTTTT.

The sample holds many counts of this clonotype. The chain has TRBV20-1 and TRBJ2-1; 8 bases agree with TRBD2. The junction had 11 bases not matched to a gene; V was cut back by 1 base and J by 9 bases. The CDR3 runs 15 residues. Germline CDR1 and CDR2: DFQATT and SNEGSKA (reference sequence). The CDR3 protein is CSARVTSEIGGEQFF. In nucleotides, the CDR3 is TGCAGTGCTAGAGTGACTAGCGAGATCGGGGGTGAGCAGTTCTTC.

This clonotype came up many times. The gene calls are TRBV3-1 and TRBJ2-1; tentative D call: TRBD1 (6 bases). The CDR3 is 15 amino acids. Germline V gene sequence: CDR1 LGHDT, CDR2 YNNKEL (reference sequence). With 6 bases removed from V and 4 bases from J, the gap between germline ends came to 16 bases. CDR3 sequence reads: CASRRRDTVYNEQFF. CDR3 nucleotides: TGTGCCAGCAGGCGCCGGGACACCGTATACAATGAGCAGTTCTTC.

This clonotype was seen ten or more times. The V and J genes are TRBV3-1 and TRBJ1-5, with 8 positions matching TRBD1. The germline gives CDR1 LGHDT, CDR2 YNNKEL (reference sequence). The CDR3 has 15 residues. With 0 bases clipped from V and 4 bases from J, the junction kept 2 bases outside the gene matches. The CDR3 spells CASSQERDRNQPQHF. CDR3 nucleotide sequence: TGTGCCAGCAGCCAAGAGAGGGACAGGAATCAGCCCCAGCATTTT.

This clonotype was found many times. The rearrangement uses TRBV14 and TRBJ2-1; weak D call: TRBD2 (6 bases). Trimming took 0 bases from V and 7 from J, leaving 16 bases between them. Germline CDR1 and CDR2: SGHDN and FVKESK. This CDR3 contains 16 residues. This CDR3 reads CASSQEREMIRNEQFF. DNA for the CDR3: TGTGCCAGCAGCCAAGAACGGGAGATGATACGTAATGAGCAGTTCTTC.

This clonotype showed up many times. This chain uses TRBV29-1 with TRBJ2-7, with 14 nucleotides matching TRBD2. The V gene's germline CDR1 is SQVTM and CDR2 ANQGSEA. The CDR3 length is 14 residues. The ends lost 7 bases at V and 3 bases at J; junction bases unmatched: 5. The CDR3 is CSAMTSGRVYEQYF. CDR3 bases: TGCAGCGCTATGACTAGCGGGAGGGTCTACGAGCAGTACTTC.

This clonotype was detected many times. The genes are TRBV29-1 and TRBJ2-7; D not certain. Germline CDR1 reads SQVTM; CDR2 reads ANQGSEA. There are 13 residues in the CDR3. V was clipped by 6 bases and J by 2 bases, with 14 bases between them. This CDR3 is CSVAGYGAYEQYF. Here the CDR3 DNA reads TGCAGCGTGGCCGGGTATGGAGCCTACGAGCAGTACTTC.

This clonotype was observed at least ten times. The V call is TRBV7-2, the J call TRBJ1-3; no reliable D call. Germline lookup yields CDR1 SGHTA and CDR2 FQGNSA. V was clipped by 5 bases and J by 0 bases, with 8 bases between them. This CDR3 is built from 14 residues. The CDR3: CASSPSVSGNTIYF. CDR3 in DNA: TGTGCCAGCAGCCCGTCCGTCTCTGGAAACACCATATATTTT.

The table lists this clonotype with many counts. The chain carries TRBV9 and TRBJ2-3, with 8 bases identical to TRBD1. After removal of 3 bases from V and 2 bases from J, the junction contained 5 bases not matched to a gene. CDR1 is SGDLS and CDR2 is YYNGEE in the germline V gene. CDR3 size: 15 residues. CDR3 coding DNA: TGTGCCAGCAGCGCCTCACAGGGGGTCACAGATACGCAGTATTTT. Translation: CASSASQGVTDTQYF.

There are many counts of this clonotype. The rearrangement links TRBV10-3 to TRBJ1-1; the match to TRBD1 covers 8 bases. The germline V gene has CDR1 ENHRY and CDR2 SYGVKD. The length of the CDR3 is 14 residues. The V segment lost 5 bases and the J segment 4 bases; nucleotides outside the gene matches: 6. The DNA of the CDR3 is TGTGCCATCAGTCAGGACAGGGAGGGCACTGAAGCTTTCTTT. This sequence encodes CAISQDREGTEAFF.

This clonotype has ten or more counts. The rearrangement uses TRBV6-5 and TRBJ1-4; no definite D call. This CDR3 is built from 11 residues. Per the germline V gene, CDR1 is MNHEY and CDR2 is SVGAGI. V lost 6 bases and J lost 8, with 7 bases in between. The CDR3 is CASSSPEKLFF. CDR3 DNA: TGTGCCAGCAGCAGTCCAGAAAAACTGTTTTTT.

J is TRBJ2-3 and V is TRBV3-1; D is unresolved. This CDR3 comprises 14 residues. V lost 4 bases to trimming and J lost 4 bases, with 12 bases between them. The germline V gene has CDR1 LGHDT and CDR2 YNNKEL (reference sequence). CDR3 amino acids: CASSPPGRADTQYF. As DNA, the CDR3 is TGTGCCAGCAGCCCCCCGGGTAGAGCAGATACGCAGTATTTT.

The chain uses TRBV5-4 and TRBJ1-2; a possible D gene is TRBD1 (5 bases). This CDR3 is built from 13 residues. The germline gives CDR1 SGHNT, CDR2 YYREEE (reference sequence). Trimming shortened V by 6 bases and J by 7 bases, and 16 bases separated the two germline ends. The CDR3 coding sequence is TGTGCCAGCAACCCTCTCGGGGACGGTGGCTACACCTTC. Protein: CASNPLGDGGYTF.

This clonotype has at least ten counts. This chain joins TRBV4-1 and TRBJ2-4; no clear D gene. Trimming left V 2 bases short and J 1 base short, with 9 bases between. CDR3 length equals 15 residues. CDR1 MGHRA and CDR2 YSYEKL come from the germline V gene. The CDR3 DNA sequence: TGCGCCAGCAGCCAACTTGAGGAGGCCAAAAACATTCAGTACTTC. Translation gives CASSQLEEAKNIQYF.

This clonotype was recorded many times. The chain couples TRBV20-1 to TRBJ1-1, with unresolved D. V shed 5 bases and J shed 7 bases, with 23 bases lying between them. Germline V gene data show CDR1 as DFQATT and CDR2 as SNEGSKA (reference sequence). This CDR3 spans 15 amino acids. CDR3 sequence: CSARRGGKGTDEAFF. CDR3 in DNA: TGCAGTGCTCGCAGAGGAGGGAAGGGAACAGATGAAGCTTTCTTT.

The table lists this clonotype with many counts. The CDR3 DNA reads as TGTGCCAGCAGCTTGGACTGGGGCGCGGGTTTGAACACTGAAGCTTTCTTT. It specifies CASSLDWGAGLNTEAFF. The chain combines TRBV5-6 with TRBJ1-1; perhaps TRBD1 as D (5 bases). The CDR3 is 17 amino acids. V was pared by 0 bases and J by 0 bases, with 15 bases between. Germline loops: CDR1 SGHDT, CDR2 YYEEEE.

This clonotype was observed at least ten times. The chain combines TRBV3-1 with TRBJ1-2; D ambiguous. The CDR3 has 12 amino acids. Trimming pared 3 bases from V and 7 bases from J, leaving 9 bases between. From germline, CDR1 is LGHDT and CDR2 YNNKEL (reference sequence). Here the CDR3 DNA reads TGTGCCAGCAGCCAGGCAGTGAGTGGCTACACCTTC. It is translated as CASSQAVSGYTF.

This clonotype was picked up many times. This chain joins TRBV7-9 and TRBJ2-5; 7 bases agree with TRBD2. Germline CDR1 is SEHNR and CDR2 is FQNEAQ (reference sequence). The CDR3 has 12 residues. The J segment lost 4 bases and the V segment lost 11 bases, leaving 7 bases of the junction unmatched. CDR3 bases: TGTGCCGGAGACGGGGGGAGAGAGACCCAGTACTTC. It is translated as CAGDGGRETQYF.

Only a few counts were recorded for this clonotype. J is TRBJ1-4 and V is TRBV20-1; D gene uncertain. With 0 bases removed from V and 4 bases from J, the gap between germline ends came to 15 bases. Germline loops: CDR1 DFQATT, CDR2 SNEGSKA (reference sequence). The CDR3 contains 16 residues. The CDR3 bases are TGCAGTGCTAGAGAAGTGGGTCAAAGCCTTAATGAAAAACTGTTTTTT. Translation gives CSAREVGQSLNEKLFF.

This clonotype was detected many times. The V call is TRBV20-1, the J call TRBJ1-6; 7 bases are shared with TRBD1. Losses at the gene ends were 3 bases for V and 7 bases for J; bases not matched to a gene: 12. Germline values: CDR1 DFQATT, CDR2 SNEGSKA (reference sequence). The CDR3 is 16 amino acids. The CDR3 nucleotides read TGCAGTGCTAGTGGGGGGGGCGACAGGGCGAATTCACCCCTCCACTTT. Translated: CSASGGGDRANSPLHF.

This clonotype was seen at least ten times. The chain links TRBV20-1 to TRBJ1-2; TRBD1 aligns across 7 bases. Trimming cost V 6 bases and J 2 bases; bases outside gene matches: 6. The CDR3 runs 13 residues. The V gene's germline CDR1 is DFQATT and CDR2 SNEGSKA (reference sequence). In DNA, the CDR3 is TGCAGTGCCCAGGGGGGCAACAACTATGGCTACACCTTC. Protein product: CSAQGGNNYGYTF.